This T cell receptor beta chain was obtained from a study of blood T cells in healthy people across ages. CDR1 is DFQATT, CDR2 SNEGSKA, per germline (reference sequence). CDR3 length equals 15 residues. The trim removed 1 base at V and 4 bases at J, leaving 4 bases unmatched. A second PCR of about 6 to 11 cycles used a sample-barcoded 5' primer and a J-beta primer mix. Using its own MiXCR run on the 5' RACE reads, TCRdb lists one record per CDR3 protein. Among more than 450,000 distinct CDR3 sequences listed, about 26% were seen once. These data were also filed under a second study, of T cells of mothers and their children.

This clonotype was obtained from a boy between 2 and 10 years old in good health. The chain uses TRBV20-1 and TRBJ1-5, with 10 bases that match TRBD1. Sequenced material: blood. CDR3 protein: CSARVGQGRNQPQHF. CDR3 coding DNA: TGCAGTGCTAGAGTGGGACAGGGGAGGAATCAGCCCCAGCATTTT.